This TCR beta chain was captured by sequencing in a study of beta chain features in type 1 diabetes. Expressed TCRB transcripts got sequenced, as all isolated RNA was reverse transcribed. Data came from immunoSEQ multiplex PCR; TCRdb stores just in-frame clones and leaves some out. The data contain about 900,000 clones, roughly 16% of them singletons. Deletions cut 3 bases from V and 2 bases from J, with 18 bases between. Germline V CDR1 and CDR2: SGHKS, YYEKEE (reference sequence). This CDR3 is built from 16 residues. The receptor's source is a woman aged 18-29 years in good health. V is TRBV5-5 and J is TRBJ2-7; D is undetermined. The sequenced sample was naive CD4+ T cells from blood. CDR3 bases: TGTGCCAGCAGCTCCTCGCAAACCGAGGCGGCCTACGAGCAGTACTTC. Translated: CASSSSQTEAAYEQYF.